The T cell receptor beta chain under discussion was sequenced for a study of cytomegalovirus exposure and HLA in healthy donors. Points from the study as a whole: Across donors, presence/absence analyses took sequencing depth to be roughly uniform. Based on reports, TCR beta sequences accurately predicted HLA-A and HLA-B alleles for most subjects. Through in vitro validation, a few CMV-associated chains were shown to be specific for CMV antigens.

Note on this clone: Antigen specificity is unknown.

V lost 1 base, J lost 3 bases, and 8 bases stayed unmatched. CDR3 length: 17 amino acids. Germline lookup yields CDR1 LNHDA and CDR2 SQIVND (reference sequence). Amplification used 60 Vbeta primers and 13 Jbeta primers. TCRdb's copy holds only in-frame clones and misses some; the assay was immunoSEQ multiplex PCR. The data hold around 180,000 clones, with around 81% observed a single time. The sequence was obtained from a woman under 30 in good health and CMV-seropositive. Material for sequencing was PBMCs. The chain employs TRBV19 and TRBJ2-1; 8 bases map to TRBD1. The CDR3, as DNA: TGTGCCAGTAGTATAGCACTGACAGGGGAACTCTACAATGAGCAGTTCTTC. Amino acids: CASSIALTGELYNEQFF.